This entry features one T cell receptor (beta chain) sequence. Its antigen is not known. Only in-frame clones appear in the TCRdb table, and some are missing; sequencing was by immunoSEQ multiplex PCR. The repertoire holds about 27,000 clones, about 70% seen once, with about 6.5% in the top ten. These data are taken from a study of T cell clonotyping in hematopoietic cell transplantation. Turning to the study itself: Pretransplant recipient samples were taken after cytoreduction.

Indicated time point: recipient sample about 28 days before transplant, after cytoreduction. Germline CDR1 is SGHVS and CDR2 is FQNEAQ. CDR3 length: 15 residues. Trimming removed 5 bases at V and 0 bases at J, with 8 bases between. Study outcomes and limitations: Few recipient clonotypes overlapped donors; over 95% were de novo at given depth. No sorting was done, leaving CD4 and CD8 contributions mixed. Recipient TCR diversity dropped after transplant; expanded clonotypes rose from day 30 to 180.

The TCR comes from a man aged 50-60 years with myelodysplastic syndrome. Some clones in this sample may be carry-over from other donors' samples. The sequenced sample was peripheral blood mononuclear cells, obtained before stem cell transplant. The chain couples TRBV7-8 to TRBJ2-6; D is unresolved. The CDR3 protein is CASSTYNSGANVLTF. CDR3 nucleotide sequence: TGTGCCAGCAGCACGTATAACTCTGGGGCCAACGTCCTGACTTTC. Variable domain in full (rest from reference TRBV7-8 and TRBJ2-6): GAGVSQSPRYKVAKRGQDVALRCDPISGHVSLFWYQQALGQGPEFLTYFQNEAQLDKSGLPSDRFFAERPEGSVSTLKIQRTQQEDSAVYLCASSTYNSGANVLTFGAGSRLTVL.